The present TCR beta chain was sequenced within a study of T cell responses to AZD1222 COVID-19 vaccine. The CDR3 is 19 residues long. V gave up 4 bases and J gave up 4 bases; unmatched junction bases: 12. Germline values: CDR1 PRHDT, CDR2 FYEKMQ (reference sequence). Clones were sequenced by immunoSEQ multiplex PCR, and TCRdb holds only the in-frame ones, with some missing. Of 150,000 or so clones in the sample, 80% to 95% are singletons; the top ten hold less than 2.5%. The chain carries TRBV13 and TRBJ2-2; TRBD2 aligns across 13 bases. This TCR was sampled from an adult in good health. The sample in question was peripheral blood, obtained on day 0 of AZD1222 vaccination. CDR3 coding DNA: TGTGCCAGCAGCTCCGGGACTAGCGGGAAAGCTTTGGGCACCGGGGAGCTGTTTTTT. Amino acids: CASSSGTSGKALGTGELFF.